The clone carrying this T cell receptor (beta chain) showed up many times. Its antigen is still unknown. This CDR3 contains 15 residues. CDR1 is PRHDT and CDR2 is FYEKMQ in the germline V gene (reference sequence). J was trimmed by 3 bases and V by 5 bases; bases with no gene match: 6. Researchers defined stable Graves' hyperthyroidism as no ophthalmopathy progression within 18 months. Among the patients, aged 18 to 65, hyperthyroidism was newly diagnosed and had lasted under 2 months. This record comes from a study of T cells in Graves' hyperthyroidism and ophthalmopathy. Across the whole study: Staff took peripheral blood when the initial diagnosis was made, before any treatment began. Study findings and constraints: Ophthalmopathy was separated from stable hyperthyroidism by a 13 V-J model.

TCR beta CDR3 region amplification was performed from RNA transcripts. HTBI primers were used for first-round RT-PCR of the TCR CDR3. TCRdb passed the multiplex PCR reads through MiXCR, listing each CDR3 protein once. The sample lists about 590,000 distinct CDR3 sequences; 15% to 19% were seen once. The TCR originated in a woman aged 30 to 39 with Graves' hyperthyroidism. V gene TRBV13 combines with J gene TRBJ1-4; 7 nucleotides match TRBD1. The specimen was blood. CDR3 in amino acids: CASSLQGHPNEKLFF. CDR3 DNA: TGTGCCAGCAGCCTACAGGGGCATCCTAATGAAAAACTGTTTTTT.